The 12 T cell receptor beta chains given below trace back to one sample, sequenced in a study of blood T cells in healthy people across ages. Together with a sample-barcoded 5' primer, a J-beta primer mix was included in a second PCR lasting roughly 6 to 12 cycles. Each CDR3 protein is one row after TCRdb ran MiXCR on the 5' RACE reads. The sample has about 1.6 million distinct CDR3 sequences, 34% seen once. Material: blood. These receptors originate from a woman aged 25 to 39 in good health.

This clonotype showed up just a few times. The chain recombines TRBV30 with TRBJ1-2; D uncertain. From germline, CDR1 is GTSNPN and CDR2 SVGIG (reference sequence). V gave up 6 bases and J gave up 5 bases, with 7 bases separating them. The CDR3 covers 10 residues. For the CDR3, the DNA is TGTGCCTGCGTGGGGTATGGCTACACCTTC. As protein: CACVGYGYTF.

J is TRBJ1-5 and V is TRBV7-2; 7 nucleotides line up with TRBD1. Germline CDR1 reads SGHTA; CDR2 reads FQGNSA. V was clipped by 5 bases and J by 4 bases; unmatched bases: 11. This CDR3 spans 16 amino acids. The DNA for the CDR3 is TGTGCCAGCAGCCCCAGGGGGACTGAGCTAAATCAGCCCCAGCATTTT. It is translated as CASSPRGTELNQPQHF.

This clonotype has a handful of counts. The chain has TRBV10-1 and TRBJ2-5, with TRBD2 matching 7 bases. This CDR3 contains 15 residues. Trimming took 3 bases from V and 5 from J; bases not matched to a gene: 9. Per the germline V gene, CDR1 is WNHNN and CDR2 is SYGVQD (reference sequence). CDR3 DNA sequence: TGCGCCAGCAGTGATTCCAAGTGGGGGGGGGAGACCCAGTACTTC. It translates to CASSDSKWGGETQYF.

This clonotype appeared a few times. The DNA for the CDR3 is TGTGCCAGCAGCCAAGGGACCTCTAGTAGTAGCACAGATACGCAGTATTTT. The encoded protein is CASSQGTSSSSTDTQYF. V and J are TRBV4-2 and TRBJ2-3; D unclear. Germline V CDR1 and CDR2: LGHNA, YNFKEQ. V lost 1 base and J 0 bases, leaving 14 bases between the germline ends. The CDR3 loop spans 17 amino acids.

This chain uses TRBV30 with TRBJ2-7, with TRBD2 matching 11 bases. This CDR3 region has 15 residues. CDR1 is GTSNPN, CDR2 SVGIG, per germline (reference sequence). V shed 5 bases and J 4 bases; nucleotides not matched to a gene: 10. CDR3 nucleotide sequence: TGTGCCTGGTCCCCTCGGGCTAGCGGGAGGTACGAGCAGTACTTC. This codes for CAWSPRASGRYEQYF.

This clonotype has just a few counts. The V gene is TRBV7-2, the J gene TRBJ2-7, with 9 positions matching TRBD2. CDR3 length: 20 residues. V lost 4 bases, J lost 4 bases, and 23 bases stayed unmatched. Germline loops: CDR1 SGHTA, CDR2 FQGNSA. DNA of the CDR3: TGTGCCAGCAGCTCCCCGAACAGCCCTTTAGCGGGAGCATTCGGTTACGAGCAGTACTTC. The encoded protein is CASSSPNSPLAGAFGYEQYF.

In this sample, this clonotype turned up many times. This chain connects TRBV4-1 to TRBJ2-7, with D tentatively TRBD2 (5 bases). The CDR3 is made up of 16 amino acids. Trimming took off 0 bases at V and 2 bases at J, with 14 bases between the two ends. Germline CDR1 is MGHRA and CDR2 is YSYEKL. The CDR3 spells CASSQEFGGITYEQYF. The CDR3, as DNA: TGCGCCAGCAGCCAAGAGTTTGGAGGAATAACCTACGAGCAGTACTTC.

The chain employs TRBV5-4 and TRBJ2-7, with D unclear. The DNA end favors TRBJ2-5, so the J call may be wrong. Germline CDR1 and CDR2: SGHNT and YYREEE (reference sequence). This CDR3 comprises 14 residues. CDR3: CASSLERRPETQYF. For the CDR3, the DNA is TGTGCCAGCAGCTTGGAGAGGCGGCCAGAGACCCAGTACTTC.

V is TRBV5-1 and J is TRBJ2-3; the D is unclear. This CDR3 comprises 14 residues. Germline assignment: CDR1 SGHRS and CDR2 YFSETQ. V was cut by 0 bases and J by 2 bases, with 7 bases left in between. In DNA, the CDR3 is TGCGCCAGCAGCTTGGGCCATGACACAGATACGCAGTATTTT. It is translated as CASSLGHDTDTQYF. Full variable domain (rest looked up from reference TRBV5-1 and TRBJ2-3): KAGVTQTPRYLIKTRGQQVTLSCSPISGHRSVSWYQQTPGQGLQFLFEYFSETQRNKGNFPGRFSGRQFSNSRSEMNVSTLELGDSALYLCASSLGHDTDTQYFGPGTRLTVL.

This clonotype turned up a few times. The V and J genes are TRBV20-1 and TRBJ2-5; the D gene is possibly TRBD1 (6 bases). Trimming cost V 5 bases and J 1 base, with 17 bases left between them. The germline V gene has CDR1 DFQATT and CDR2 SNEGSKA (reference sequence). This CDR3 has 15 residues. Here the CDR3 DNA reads TGCAGTGCTGTCAGGGGTATCGGAACCCAAGAGACCCAGTACTTC. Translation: CSAVRGIGTQETQYF.

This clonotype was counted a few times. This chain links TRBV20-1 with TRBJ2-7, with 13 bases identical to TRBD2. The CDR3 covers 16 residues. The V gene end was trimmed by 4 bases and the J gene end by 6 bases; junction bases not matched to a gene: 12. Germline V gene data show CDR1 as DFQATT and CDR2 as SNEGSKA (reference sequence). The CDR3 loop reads CSATDRRTSGGGEQYF. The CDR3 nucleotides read TGCAGTGCTACAGACCGACGGACTAGCGGGGGAGGCGAGCAGTACTTC.

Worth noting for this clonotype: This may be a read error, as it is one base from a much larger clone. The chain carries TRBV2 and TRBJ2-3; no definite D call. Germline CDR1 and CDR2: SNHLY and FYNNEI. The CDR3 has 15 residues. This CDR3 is CASSPDFSNTDMQYF. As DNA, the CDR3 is TGTGCCAGCAGTCCAGACTTTTCCAACACAGATATGCAGTATTTT.